This TCR beta chain was profiled in a study of blood T cell repertoires in COVID-19. For the study at large: COVID-19 samples from acute and convalescent phases originated in the United States, Italy and Spain. T cells, B-cell-depleted T cells, or PBMCs provided the cDNA or gDNA that served as material.

This clone has a single count. In the original processing: The authors estimated nucleated cell counts from reference gene primer amplification. Sequenced by immunoSEQ multiplex PCR; TCRdb stores in-frame clones only, minus some. V, J and clone size derive from that table, while D and trimming were established from the DNA sequence. Altogether approximately 500,000 clones are present, approximately 83% being singletons, with the ten largest covering approximately 2.9%. Per the germline V gene, CDR1 is MDHEN and CDR2 is SYDVKM. With V trimmed by 8 bases and J by 10 bases, 8 bases remained unmatched. This CDR3 comprises 13 residues.

V gene TRBV28 combines with J gene TRBJ1-1; TRBD1 agrees at 12 bases. The sample was peripheral blood. This receptor was identified in a human donor in a cohort sampled during active COVID-19. Here the CDR3 DNA reads TGTGCCAGCCTCGGGACAGGGGGCGCGGGAGCTTTCTTT. It yields the protein CASLGTGGAGAFF.